This T cell receptor (beta chain) was captured by sequencing in a study of human T cells and chemical hapten exposure. About the study: Upper-back patches of 0.01% DPC were read at 6 days.

Documented time point: pre-sensitization, week 0. Treatment here: therapeutic diphenylcyclopropenone sensitization with weekly scalp DPC. Whole blood, unfractionated, served as the material for total RNA extraction. Blood was collected ahead of every patch test applied. Attachment of unique molecular identifiers to individual cDNA molecules was performed in the library. TCRdb reprocessed the RACE reads via MiXCR and lists one record per CDR3 protein. This sample has 33,000 or so distinct CDR3 sequences, with 10% to 15% found just once. Trimming at V came to 8 bases and at J to 1 base, leaving 1 base not matched to a gene. Germline V CDR1 and CDR2: MNHEY, SMNVEV (reference sequence). This CDR3 is 14 amino acids long. This clonotype was observed a few times.

Sequencing was performed on whole blood, taken in connection with sensitization to the hapten diphenylcyclopropenone (DPC). The TCR sequence derives from a woman aged 40 to 50 with alopecia areata. Some clones in this sample may be carry-over from other donors' samples. The chain links TRBV27 to TRBJ2-1; 11 nucleotides match TRBD1. The chain's CDR3 is CASGQGASYNEQFF. CDR3 sequence (DNA): TGTGCCAGCGGACAGGGGGCATCCTACAATGAGCAGTTCTTC.